These T cell receptor beta chains were read from a single sample in a study of shared clonotypes between healthy human individuals. Repertoires were generated with immunoSEQ multiplex PCR, while TCRdb's copy carries only in-frame clones and drops some. The data show roughly 2.2 million clones, with around 93% seen just once and about 0.41% held by the top ten. Sequenced input: naive CD4+ T cells from PBMCs. These receptors came from a man younger than 35 in good health. Some clones in this sample may be carry-over from other donors' samples. CDR3s include the opening cysteine and the closing phenylalanine or tryptophan. The D gene is left open where the match is weak. Clone size appears in some rows only: once, few, many, or a class for an expanded clone.

V gene,clone size,J gene,D gene,CDR3 protein,CDR3 DNA
TRBV4-2,-,TRBJ2-1,-,CASSQGGGSQLHSYNEQFF,TGTGCCAGCAGCCAAGGGGGAGGTTCCCAATTACACTCCTACAATGAGCAGTTCTTC
TRBV19,-,TRBJ2-1,TRBD2,CASRTSGTSYNEQFF,TGTGCGAGTAGGACTAGCGGGACCTCCTACAATGAGCAGTTCTTC
TRBV7-7,-,TRBJ2-7,TRBD1,CASSFGQAVGNEQYF,TGTGCCAGCAGCTTTGGACAGGCAGTTGGGAACGAGCAGTACTTC
TRBV2,-,TRBJ1-5,-,CASSDRGGRNQPQHF,TGTGCCAGCAGTGATCGGGGGGGGAGAAATCAGCCCCAGCATTTT
TRBV29-1,-,TRBJ1-5,-,CSVAQGNSNQPQHF,TGCAGCGTGGCCCAGGGGAATAGCAATCAGCCCCAGCATTTT
TRBV7-9,-,TRBJ1-1,TRBD1,CASSSRQGADTEAFF,TGTGCCAGCAGCTCCCGACAGGGGGCAGACACTGAAGCTTTCTTT
TRBV4-2,-,TRBJ1-3,-,CASSQDWSSGNTIYF,TGTGCCAGCAGCCAAGATTGGTCCTCTGGAAACACCATATATTTT
TRBV7-9,-,TRBJ1-1,-,CASSLGSRENTEAFF,TGTGCCAGCAGCTTAGGAAGCAGGGAGAACACTGAAGCTTTCTTT
TRBV28,-,TRBJ2-1,TRBD2,CASSSPGSGMNSEQFF,TGTGCCAGCAGCTCCCCGGGTAGCGGGATGAACAGTGAGCAGTTCTTC
TRBV5-4,-,TRBJ2-3,TRBD2,CASSLGRTSGTADTQYF,TGTGCCAGCAGCTTGGGTCGGACTAGCGGGACGGCAGATACGCAGTATTTT
TRBV10-3,-,TRBJ2-2,TRBD2,CAISWTSSGELFF,TGTGCCATCAGTTGGACTAGCTCCGGGGAGCTGTTTTTT
TRBV19,-,TRBJ2-7,-,CASSMTGLYF,TGTGCCAGTAGTATGACAGGCCTGTACTTC
TRBV7-3,-,TRBJ2-6,-,CASSLRGGANVLTF,TGTGCCAGCAGCTTAAGAGGCGGGGCCAACGTCCTGACTTTC
TRBV29-1,once,TRBJ1-2,-,CSVEDWGYGYTF,TGCAGCGTTGAGGACTGGGGATATGGCTACACCTTC
TRBV6-5,-,TRBJ1-2,TRBD1,CASSYRQGYYGYTF,TGTGCCAGCAGTTATCGACAGGGTTACTATGGCTACACCTTC
TRBV2,-,TRBJ2-1,TRBD2,CASRLAGSYNEQFF,TGTGCCAGCCGACTAGCGGGGTCCTACAATGAGCAGTTCTTC
TRBV5-4,-,TRBJ2-1,-,CASRLDSYNEQFF,TGTGCCAGCAGATTGGACTCCTACAATGAGCAGTTCTTC
TRBV5-1,-,TRBJ2-7,TRBD2,CASSPGTSGLYEQYF,TGCGCCAGCAGCCCAGGGACTAGCGGACTCTACGAGCAGTACTTC
TRBV27,-,TRBJ2-3,TRBD1,CASSDAGTGLYTQYF,TGTGCCAGCAGTGATGCCGGGACAGGACTATATACGCAGTATTTT
TRBV7-2,-,TRBJ1-3,-,CASSSSRSSGNTIYF,TGTGCCAGCAGCTCCTCTCGGAGCTCTGGAAACACCATATATTTT
TRBV7-7,-,TRBJ2-5,-,CASSLGRQETQYF,TGTGCCAGCAGCTTAGGCAGGCAAGAGACCCAGTACTTC
TRBV4-1,-,TRBJ2-3,-,CASSLTRTGGTDTQYF,TGCGCCAGCAGCCTCACCCGAACGGGGGGCACAGATACGCAGTATTTT
TRBV11-1,-,TRBJ2-7,TRBD1,CASSPDRDGYEQYF,TGTGCCAGCAGCCCGGACAGGGATGGCTACGAGCAGTACTTC
TRBV6-1,-,TRBJ2-2,-,CASSLLSNTGELFF,TGTGCCAGCAGCCTACTGAGTAACACCGGGGAGCTGTTTTTT
TRBV5-1,-,TRBJ2-7,-,CASSLAFSAPYEQYF,TGCGCCAGCAGCTTGGCGTTTAGCGCTCCCTACGAGCAGTACTTC
TRBV9,-,TRBJ2-1,-,CASSVGQGRYNEQFF,TGTGCCAGCAGCGTAGGGCAGGGGCGTTACAATGAGCAGTTCTTC
TRBV28,-,TRBJ1-5,TRBD1,CASSFHPGQGKFNQPQHF,TGTGCCAGCAGTTTTCATCCGGGACAGGGGAAATTCAATCAGCCCCAGCATTTT
TRBV2,-,TRBJ1-4,TRBD1,CASSRDRLATNEKLFF,TGTGCCAGCAGTAGGGACAGACTTGCAACTAATGAAAAACTGTTTTTT
TRBV6-5,-,TRBJ2-3,TRBD2,CASRISGTVTDTQYF,TGTGCCAGCAGAATTAGCGGGACCGTCACAGATACGCAGTATTTT
TRBV30,-,TRBJ1-2,-,CAWTPGTWGGYTF,TGTGCCTGGACTCCCGGGACTTGGGGAGGCTACACCTTC
TRBV9,few,TRBJ2-3,TRBD1,CASSVARQGTQYF,TGTGCCAGCAGCGTAGCTAGACAGGGAACGCAGTATTTT
TRBV2,-,TRBJ1-2,-,CASSELLSYGYTF,TGTGCCAGCAGTGAACTATTAAGCTATGGCTACACCTTC
TRBV7-3,-,TRBJ2-2,TRBD2,CASSLGLAGRTGELFF,TGTGCCAGCAGCTTGGGACTAGCGGGTCGAACCGGGGAGCTGTTTTTT
TRBV5-1,once,TRBJ2-3,TRBD2,CASGSLAGSTDTQYF,TGCGCCAGCGGCTCTCTAGCGGGATCGACAGATACGCAGTATTTT
TRBV4-3,once,TRBJ2-2,TRBD2,CASSQSVLPGLAGTGELFF,TGCGCCAGCAGCCAATCTGTACTACCGGGACTAGCGGGAACCGGGGAGCTGTTTTTT
TRBV28,-,TRBJ1-5,-,CASRTRVDPYQPQHF,TGTGCCAGCAGAACCCGGGTCGATCCCTATCAGCCCCAGCATTTT